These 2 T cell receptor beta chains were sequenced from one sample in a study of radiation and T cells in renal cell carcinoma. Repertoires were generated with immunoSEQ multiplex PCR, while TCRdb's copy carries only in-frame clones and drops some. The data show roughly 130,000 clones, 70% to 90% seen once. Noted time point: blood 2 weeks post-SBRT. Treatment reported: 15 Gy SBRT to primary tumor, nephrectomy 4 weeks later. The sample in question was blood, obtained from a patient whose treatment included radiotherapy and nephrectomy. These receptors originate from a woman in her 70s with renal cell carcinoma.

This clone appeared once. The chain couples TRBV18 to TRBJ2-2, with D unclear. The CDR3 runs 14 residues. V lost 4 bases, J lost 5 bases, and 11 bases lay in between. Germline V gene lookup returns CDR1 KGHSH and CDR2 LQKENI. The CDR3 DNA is TGTGCCAGCTCACTTACCCAGGAAACCGGGGAGCTGTTTTTT. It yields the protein CASSLTQETGELFF. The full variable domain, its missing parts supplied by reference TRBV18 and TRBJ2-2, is NAGVMQNPRHLVRRRGQEARLRCSPMKGHSHVYWYRQLPEEGLKFMVYLQKENIIDESGMPKERFSAEFPKEGPSILRIQQVVRGDSAAYFCASSLTQETGELFFGEGSRLTVL.

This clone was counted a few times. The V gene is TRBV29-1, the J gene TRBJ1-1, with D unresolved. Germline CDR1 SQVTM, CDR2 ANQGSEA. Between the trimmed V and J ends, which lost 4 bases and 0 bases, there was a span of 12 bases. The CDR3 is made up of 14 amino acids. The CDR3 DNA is TGCAGCGTTGTGGTACAACGGATGAACACTGAAGCTTTCTTT. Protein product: CSVVVQRMNTEAFF.